This T cell receptor beta chain was profiled in a study of T cell responses to AZD1222 COVID-19 vaccine (dated by TCRdb to about 2021). As for the study more broadly: Because spike-specific TCR depth and breadth did not differ between the two schedules, AZD1222 recipients who got a second dose at roughly 4 weeks were pooled with those who got a second dose at roughly 12 weeks. A total of just over 230 trial participants underwent TCR sequencing, of whom approximately 210 received two doses of AZD1222 and around 25 received two doses of the MenACWY control vaccine. Enrollment into the trials was organized by age into subgroups of 18-55, 56-69 and 70-plus years, and those subgroups contained approximately 150, 30 and 60 TCR-sequenced participants, respectively.

The intended sense of this specimen's time point label: baseline before first vaccination. Samples from vaccinated people were obtained from the UK trials COV001 and COV002, which included a single-blind randomized controlled phase 2/3 trial of AZD1222 (ChAdOx1 nCoV-19) in healthy adults. For TCRbeta chain sequencing, PBMC samples were collected from trial participants at day 0 and at day 28 after the second dose. Based on the germline V gene (reference sequence), the CDR1 and CDR2 sequences are LNHDA and SQIVND. The CDR3 holds 15 amino acids from the cysteine to the phenylalanine. The only DNA kept is the CDR3, 45 bases in frame from the first base. Trimming costs V 5 bases and J 5 bases, and their ends lie 17 bases apart. This clone was observed a single time. Its antigen is currently not known. No qualities accompany the bases; no much larger clone lies one base away. Study-wide findings and limitations: Because no day 14 peak-response samples were available, the repertoires could be characterized only after the peak T cell response. Conclusions about previously exposed vaccinees were limited because only a handful of AZD1222 recipients were SARS-CoV-2 seropositive at baseline. The 56-69-year group was small, and its depth increase did not reach significance, likely because of low power. Most participants were white British and females outnumbered males, and the authors suggested that clonal diversity may have been underestimated. The whole spike protein was spanned by vaccine-associated CD4 TCRs, and dominant responses were seen in regions 160-218 and 743-854. Epitopes outside the regions mutated in the B.1.351 and B.1.1.7 variants were reportedly recognized by nearly half of the unique spike-specific TCRs. A significant rise in spike-specific TCR breadth and depth was observed after two AZD1222 doses relative to day 0 and relative to MenACWY recipients.

The CDR3 regions of human TCRbeta chains were subjected to immunosequencing. On the study's bioinformatics: TCRs in the repertoires were matched against a reference library of SARS-CoV-2-specific TCRs that had been generated with the MIRA antigen-specificity platform. Breadth was defined as the fraction of unique TCRs that were SARS-CoV-2-associated, and depth was defined as the fraction of total T cells that were SARS-CoV-2-associated. Using the MIRA data, every spike-specific TCR was mapped to the spike region that the TCR reacted to and assigned to either a CD4 or a CD8 class. Log10-transformed breadth and depth values were compared by one-way ANOVA with Sidak's multiple comparisons tests. Drawn from immuneACCESS, this table holds only the in-frame rearrangements with V and J called that TCRdb kept. Clones are partly lost; checked studies trace under half to an unresolved V gene and leave the rest unexplained. The V and J calls and clone size come from that table; D and trimming were worked out from the DNA. Within this sample are about 120,000 clones, with less than 95% of them counted one time only. The top ten clonotypes cover 7.8% of the sample.

This specimen consisted of peripheral blood, obtained on day 0 of AZD1222 vaccination. The source of this sequence is an adult in good health. The chain was built from TRBV19 and TRBJ2-3, with the D gene possibly TRBD1 or TRBD2, each one fitting 5 bases. The DNA sequence reads TGTGCCAGTAGTCCGCAGGGTTTAGGAGGAGATACGCAGTATTTT. Its amino acids are CASSPQGLGGDTQYF.